The text below deals with one T cell receptor (beta chain). The data originate from a study of blood T cells in healthy people across ages. Study-wide background: Per two T cells, about one barcoded beta molecule was captured through template switching.

A sample-barcoded 5' primer and a J-beta primer mix were used in a second PCR of roughly 6 to 12 cycles. Template switching added a 12-random-nucleotide identifier to every cDNA molecule. TCRdb processed the 5' RACE reads anew with MiXCR; each CDR3 protein has one entry. Here the sample spans over 600,000 distinct CDR3 sequences, under 25% being singletons. This CDR3 contains 16 residues. Trimming cost V 4 bases and J 3 bases; bases outside gene matches: 12. The germline CDR1 and CDR2 sequences are MNHEY and SVGAGI. This TCR came from a man aged 70 or older in good health. V usage is TRBV6-5 and J usage is TRBJ2-7; 7 bases line up with TRBD2. Sequencing input: blood. CDR3 protein: CASSSGTSVLFYEQYF. Here the CDR3 DNA reads TGTGCCAGCAGTTCGGGAACTAGCGTTCTTTTCTACGAGCAGTACTTC.